Here is one TCR beta chain with its context. The sample belongs to a study of blood T cell repertoires in COVID-19. At the level of the study: Samples came from the United States, Italy and Spain, spanning acute and convalescent COVID-19. PBMCs, B-cell-depleted T cells, or T cells were the source of the cDNA or gDNA that made up the material.

Original processing methods: Estimation of nucleated cell counts was performed using reference gene primer amplification. Clones were read by immunoSEQ multiplex PCR, and TCRdb kept only the in-frame ones, dropping some. Clonal size and the V and J genes are those of that table, whereas D and trimming came from the DNA. The sample records about 72,000 clones, around 85% being singletons. Per germline, CDR1 SGHNT and CDR2 YENEEA. This CDR3 has 13 amino acids. Trimming stripped 5 bases from V and 0 bases from J, with 7 bases between. The rearrangement joins TRBV11-3 to TRBJ1-1; unclear D gene. Sequencing was performed on peripheral blood. This TCR derives from a woman aged 80 or over with active or convalescent COVID-19. CDR3 sequence reads: CASSHQVNTEAFF. As DNA, the CDR3 is TGTGCCAGCAGCCATCAGGTGAACACTGAAGCTTTCTTT.